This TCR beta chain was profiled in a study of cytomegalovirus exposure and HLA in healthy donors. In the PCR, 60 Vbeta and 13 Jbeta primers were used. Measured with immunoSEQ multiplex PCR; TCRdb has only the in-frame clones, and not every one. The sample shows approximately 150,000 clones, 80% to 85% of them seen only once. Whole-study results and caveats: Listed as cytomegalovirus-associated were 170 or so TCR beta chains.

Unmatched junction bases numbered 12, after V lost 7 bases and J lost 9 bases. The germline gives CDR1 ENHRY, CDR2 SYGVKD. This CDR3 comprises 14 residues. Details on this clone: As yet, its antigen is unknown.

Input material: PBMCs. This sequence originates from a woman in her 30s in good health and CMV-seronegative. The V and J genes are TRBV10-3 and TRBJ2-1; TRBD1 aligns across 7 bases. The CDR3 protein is CAIIKTGQLREQFF. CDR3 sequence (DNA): TGTGCCATCATCAAGACAGGGCAATTACGTGAGCAGTTCTTC.